The 6 T cell receptor beta chains presented below share a single source sample, sequenced in a study of T-cell memory formation after mild COVID-19. MiXCR was run by TCRdb on the 5' RACE reads, yielding one entry per CDR3 protein. The sample yields hundreds of thousands of distinct CDR3 sequences, 15% to 20% seen once. The sequencing sample was made of PBMCs or a T cell subset sorted from them (not recorded which). The source is a man younger than 35 who had mild COVID-19 (a few samples of this study predate the infection). Cell type and time point are not known.

The chain joins TRBV7-2 to TRBJ2-3; 12 bases are shared with TRBD2. Germline V gives CDR1 SGHTA, CDR2 FQGNSA. Losses at the gene ends were 5 bases for V and 1 base for J; bases not matched to a gene: 7. The CDR3 consists of 17 residues. The CDR3 DNA reads TGTGCCAGCAGCCGACTAGCGGGGGAGGCCCGCACAGATACGCAGTATTTT. It specifies CASSRLAGEARTDTQYF.

The chain joins TRBV2 to TRBJ2-2; 7 nucleotides match TRBD1. Germline V gives CDR1 SNHLY, CDR2 FYNNEI. Trimming cost V 6 bases and J 8 bases; bases outside gene matches: 12. This CDR3 has 15 amino acids. The CDR3 protein is CASSEVKQGSGELFF. The DNA for the CDR3 is TGTGCCAGCAGCGAGGTGAAACAGGGGTCAGGGGAGCTGTTTTTT.

In its sample, this clonotype was seen a few times. The rearrangement uses TRBV10-2 and TRBJ1-5; D uncertain. Germline V gene sequence: CDR1 WSHSY, CDR2 SAAADI. V gave up 2 bases and J gave up 0 bases, with 8 bases separating them. The CDR3 is made up of 15 amino acids. The CDR3 here is CASSEPGNSNQPQHF. The CDR3 nucleotides read TGCGCCAGCAGTGAGCCGGGAAATAGCAATCAGCCCCAGCATTTT.

The sample holds a few counts of this clonotype. The chain employs TRBV5-1 and TRBJ1-1; no reliable D call. Trimming shortened V by 1 base and J by 4 bases, and 20 bases separated the two germline ends. CDR1 and CDR2 from the germline V gene are SGHRS and YFSETQ. The CDR3 totals 17 residues. The DNA for the CDR3 is TGCGCCAGCAGCTTGCGTAAACGGGAGGGTTTTGGCACTGAAGCTTTCTTT. Its protein product is CASSLRKREGFGTEAFF.

This clonotype turned up a few times. CDR3 in DNA: TGTGCCAGCAGTTTAGCCCCCGGGACTAGCGGGGGACCCAGATCTAACAATGAGCAGTTCTTC. Amino acids: CASSLAPGTSGGPRSNNEQFF. The V call is TRBV12-3 or TRBV12-4, the J call TRBJ2-1; TRBD2 matches at 14 bases. This CDR3 spans 21 amino acids. J was trimmed by 5 bases and V by 0 bases; bases with no gene match: 15.

This clonotype has only a few counts. The chain is built from TRBV7-3 and TRBJ2-3; 12 bases agree with TRBD2. CDR1 is SGHTA and CDR2 is FQGTGA in the germline V gene. This CDR3 is built from 14 residues. V lost 5 bases to trimming and J lost 7 bases; unmatched junction nucleotides: 4. This CDR3 is CASSQTSGGNTQYF. The CDR3 region has the DNA TGTGCCAGCAGCCAGACTAGCGGGGGTAATACGCAGTATTTT.